The 6 T cell receptor beta chains presented below share a single source sample, sequenced in a study of beta chain features in type 1 diabetes. The authors reverse transcribed all of the isolated RNA, so sequencing captured expressed TCRB transcripts. The table came from immunoSEQ multiplex PCR; TCRdb's copy has only in-frame clones and leaves some out. The sample records some 360,000 clones, roughly a fifth being singletons. The sequencing input was naive CD4+ T cells from blood. The receptors were gathered from a woman between 18 and 29 years old in good health.

The J gene is TRBJ2-2, the V gene TRBV11-2, with no clear D. Trimming stripped 2 bases from V and 6 bases from J, with 7 bases between. Germline V gene lookup returns CDR1 SGHAT and CDR2 FQNNGV. This CDR3 contains 13 residues. CDR3 sequence reads: CASSLFNPGELFF. CDR3 bases: TGTGCCAGCAGCTTATTCAATCCCGGGGAGCTGTTTTTT.

This clone occurred a few times. The chain carries TRBV7-9 and TRBJ2-7; the match to TRBD1 covers 9 bases. V shed 4 bases and J 3 bases; nucleotides not matched to a gene: 4. This CDR3 spans 14 amino acids. Germline V gene sequence: CDR1 SEHNR, CDR2 FQNEAQ (reference sequence). CDR3 residues: CASSYWDRDYEQYF. The CDR3 DNA is TGTGCCAGCAGCTACTGGGACAGGGACTACGAGCAGTACTTC.

V gene TRBV5-6 combines with J gene TRBJ1-1; D possibly corresponds to TRBD1 (5 bases). The ends were cut back, 2 bases at V and 7 bases at J, with 21 bases in the middle. The CDR3 length is 16 residues. The germline gives CDR1 SGHDT, CDR2 YYEEEE. The CDR3 sequence is CASSLTGAFVPGEAFF. The CDR3 DNA reads as TGTGCCAGCAGCTTAACAGGCGCCTTCGTTCCGGGTGAAGCTTTCTTT.

The genes are TRBV28 and TRBJ1-4, with D perhaps TRBD1 (6 bases). CDR1 MDHEN and CDR2 SYDVKM come from the germline V gene. This CDR3 has 14 amino acids. Trimming pared 5 bases from V and 7 bases from J, leaving 14 bases between. The CDR3, as DNA: TGTGCCAGCAGTCCTACAGGGAGTGCTGAAAAACTGTTTTTT. Its protein product is CASSPTGSAEKLFF.

This clone was counted a few times. J is TRBJ2-1 and V is TRBV30, with 9 bases identical to TRBD2. V lost 7 bases and J lost 3; bases outside the gene matches: 10. The CDR3 extends over 15 amino acids. CDR1 is GTSNPN, CDR2 SVGIG, per germline (reference sequence). The CDR3 loop reads CASPNRAGGYNEQFF. Here the CDR3 DNA reads TGTGCCTCCCCCAATCGAGCGGGAGGCTACAATGAGCAGTTCTTC.

This clone was found a few times. The chain carries TRBV7-9 and TRBJ2-1, with D hard to call. CDR1 SEHNR and CDR2 FQNEAQ come from the germline V gene (reference sequence). This CDR3 region has 12 residues. V was shortened by 5 bases and J by 7 bases, with 9 bases between the two germline ends. This CDR3 is CASSPIRNEQFF. The CDR3 bases are TGTGCCAGCAGCCCCATTCGGAATGAGCAGTTCTTC.